These T cell receptor beta chains were read from a single sample in a study of blood T cell repertoires in COVID-19. Measured with immunoSEQ multiplex PCR; TCRdb has only the in-frame clones, and not every one. Found here are approximately 240,000 clones, 84% of them singletons; the top ten hold about a sixth. The sample was peripheral blood. All receptors derive from a woman over 75 with active or convalescent COVID-19. Each CDR3 is given with its conserved first and last residue. D genes are given only for firm matches. Rows give clone size only sometimes, using once, few, many, or a class for an expanded clone.

CDR3 length	V gene	clone size	D gene	J gene	CDR3 DNA	CDR3 protein
16	TRBV29-1	once	TRBD2	TRBJ2-3	TGCAGCGTTGGGGGGGGACTAGCGGGAGGAACAGATACGCAGTATTTT	CSVGGGLAGGTDTQYF
17	TRBV19	once	TRBD2	TRBJ2-3	TGTGCCAGTAGTACGATGACTAGCGGGGGAACCACAGATACGCAGTATTTT	CASSTMTSGGTTDTQYF
14	TRBV6-2/TRBV6-3	.	TRBD1	TRBJ1-1	TGTGCCAGCAGTAACAGGGGGAAGAACACTGAAGCTTTCTTT	CASSNRGKNTEAFF
16	TRBV27	.	.	TRBJ2-3	TGTGCCAGCAGTTTAATGGGCGGGGCCATCGCAGATACGCAGTATTTT	CASSLMGGAIADTQYF
14	TRBV6-5	.	.	TRBJ2-2	TGTGCCAGCATGACGGAGGCGAGCACCGGGGAGCTGTTTTTT	CASMTEASTGELFF
13	TRBV15	.	.	TRBJ2-5	TGTGCCACCAGTACAGGGACCAGGGAGACCCAGTACTTC	CATSTGTRETQYF
13	TRBV25-1	.	.	TRBJ2-7	TGTGCCAGCAGTGAGATCGCTAGGGGGTTGCAGTACTTC	CASSEIARGLQYF
18	TRBV7-9	.	TRBD2	TRBJ2-1	TGTGCCAGCAGCTTAGTTCAAGGACTAGCGGGAGGTCGGCATGAGCAGTTCTTC	CASSLVQGLAGGRHEQFF
14	TRBV7-2	.	.	TRBJ2-7	TGTGCCAGCAGCTTAGTTCCCGGGGGAGGCGAGCAGTACTTC	CASSLVPGGGEQYF
16	TRBV18	.	.	TRBJ2-6	TGTGCCAGCTCACCCGTTAGCGTTTCTGGGGCCAACGTCCTGACTTTC	CASSPVSVSGANVLTF